This entry lists 10 T cell receptor beta chains sequenced from one sample in a study of blood T cell repertoires in COVID-19. Profiling relied on immunoSEQ multiplex PCR, and the TCRdb table lists in-frame clones only, not all of them. The repertoire consists of 200,000 to 300,000 clones, with about 83% occurring once and the leading ten covering over 4.5%. Sample: peripheral blood. Every receptor here comes from a human donor in a cohort sampled during active COVID-19.

The V gene is TRBV18, the J gene TRBJ2-5; D is possibly TRBD2 (7 bases). V was cut by 0 bases and J by 5 bases, with 16 bases left in between. The germline V gene encodes CDR1 KGHSH and CDR2 LQKENI. The CDR3 is 16 residues long. CDR3 nucleotides: TGTGCCAGCTCACCACCCTCGACGGGGGGCGGTGAGACCCAGTACTTC. As protein: CASSPPSTGGGETQYF.

CDR3 protein: CASSATSGGPLALYF. The CDR3 DNA follows: TGTGCCAGCAGCGCGACTAGCGGGGGGCCCCTGGCTCTGTACTTC. This chain connects TRBV7-9 to TRBJ2-5, with 13 bases matching TRBD2. This CDR3 region has 15 residues. Looked up from germline, CDR1 is SEHNR and CDR2 is FQNEAQ (reference sequence). Germline trimming cut 5 bases from V and 13 bases from J; bases unmatched to any gene: 13.

V gene TRBV19 combines with J gene TRBJ1-4, with a tentative D call TRBD1 (5 bases). Trimming cost V 5 bases and J 0 bases, with 10 bases left between them. Germline V lookup: CDR1 LNHDA, CDR2 SQIVND (reference sequence). The CDR3 runs 15 residues. Here the CDR3 DNA reads TGTGCCAGTAGTCCTCAGGGTGCAACTAATGAAAAACTGTTTTTT. Its protein product is CASSPQGATNEKLFF.

The V gene is TRBV28, the J gene TRBJ1-2; D is ambiguous. CDR3 length: 15 residues. The germline gives CDR1 MDHEN, CDR2 SYDVKM. With 5 bases removed from V and 5 bases from J, the gap between germline ends came to 18 bases. Here the CDR3 reads CASSARGGPTYGYTF. In DNA, the CDR3 is TGTGCCAGCAGTGCGCGGGGAGGGCCTACTTATGGCTACACCTTC.

This clone was seen only a few times. The chain recombines TRBV19 with TRBJ1-2; D not certain. CDR3 length: 13 residues. The germline V gene has CDR1 LNHDA and CDR2 SQIVND (reference sequence). Trimming removed 3 bases at V and 0 bases at J, with 5 bases between. The CDR3 DNA follows: TGTGCCAGTAGTATCGGTACTAACTATGGCTACACCTTC. As protein: CASSIGTNYGYTF.

The J gene is TRBJ1-3, the V gene TRBV12-3 or TRBV12-4; D unresolved. The germline V and J ends were trimmed by 7 bases and 0 bases, with 7 bases remaining between them. The CDR3 extends over 13 amino acids. The CDR3: CASTQFSGNTIYF. In DNA form, the CDR3 reads TGTGCCAGCACACAGTTCTCTGGAAACACCATATATTTT.

V and J are TRBV10-3 and TRBJ1-2, with D hard to call. The germline CDR1 and CDR2 sequences are ENHRY and SYGVKD. The CDR3 is 13 amino acids. The V gene lost 3 bases and the J gene lost 4 bases, with 9 bases spanning the gap. CDR3: CAISDEVPYGYTF. The CDR3 bases are TGTGCCATCAGTGACGAGGTGCCCTATGGCTACACCTTC.

The gene calls are TRBV28 and TRBJ2-7; 11 nucleotides agree with TRBD2. V was clipped by 5 bases and J by 6 bases; unmatched bases: 9. There are 15 residues in the CDR3. CDR1 and CDR2 (germline): MDHEN, SYDVKM. The CDR3 DNA is TGTGCCAGCAGTACTCCTAGCGGGAGGCTCCCCGAGCAGTACTTC. Translating it yields CASSTPSGRLPEQYF.

V gene TRBV3-1 (or the pseudogene TRBV3-2) combines with J gene TRBJ1-5; D not resolved. V lost 4 bases to trimming and J lost 4 bases, with 14 bases between them. Germline V gene sequence: CDR1 LGHDT, CDR2 YNNKEL (reference sequence). The CDR3 totals 15 residues. The CDR3 protein is CASSPTMVVNQPQHF. CDR3 bases: TGTGCCAGCAGCCCCACCATGGTAGTAAATCAGCCCCAGCATTTT.

This rearrangement joins TRBV4-2 to TRBJ2-3; 12 bases agree with TRBD2. Per germline, CDR1 LGHNA and CDR2 YNFKEQ. The CDR3 is 18 amino acids. V lost 0 bases to trimming and J lost 5 bases; unmatched junction nucleotides: 9. The CDR3 nucleotides read TGTGCCAGCAGCCAAGATTTAGCTAGCGGGGGGGAGAAAGATACGCAGTATTTT. Residues: CASSQDLASGGEKDTQYF.